Listed below are T cell receptor beta chains from one sample, sequenced in a study of blood T cells in healthy people across ages. TCRdb reprocessed the 5' RACE reads via MiXCR and lists one record per CDR3 protein. The sample includes some 670,000 distinct CDR3 sequences, 45% to 60% of them seen just once. Sequenced input: blood. The receptors were sampled from an elderly woman in good health. Both conserved end residues are part of each CDR3. A D gene is named only where the DNA matches it firmly. A clone size is listed for some rows: how often the clone was seen (once, few, many), or a class if it is expanded.

clone size | D gene | J gene | V gene | CDR3 DNA | CDR3 protein
- | - | TRBJ1-6 | TRBV7-9 | TGTGCCAGCAGCTTAGCGCGGAATACCTATAATTCACCCCTCCACTTT | CASSLARNTYNSPLHF
- | TRBD1 | TRBJ1-3 | TRBV4-2 | TGTGCCAGCAGCCGCGGCGCGGGACAGGGAGTTGAAAACACCATATATTTT | CASSRGAGQGVENTIYF
many | - | TRBJ2-1 | TRBV4-2 | TGTGCCAGCAGCCAAGGTCCGCGGGATTCGCCCTACAATGAGCAGTTCTTC | CASSQGPRDSPYNEQFF
- | TRBD2 | TRBJ2-7 | TRBV20-1 | TGCAGTGCTGGAGGACTAGCGGGGGGGAAGCACGAGCAGTACTTC | CSAGGLAGGKHEQYF
many | - | TRBJ2-1 | TRBV3-1 | TGTGCCAGCAGCCAAGGGAAAAGCATGTGGTTCTTC | CASSQGKSMWFF
- | TRBD2 | TRBJ2-3 | TRBV7-2 | TGTGCCAGCAGCCCACGACTAGCGGGAGGATTTTCCACAGATACGCAGTATTTT | CASSPRLAGGFSTDTQYF
few | - | TRBJ1-1 | TRBV28 | TGTGCCAGCAGTAAATCGACGGGAAGCGCTGAAGCTTTCTTT | CASSKSTGSAEAFF
- | TRBD1 | TRBJ1-2 | TRBV13 | TGTGCCAGCAGCGCAGCGATTGGGACAGGGCAGTATCCTAACTATGGCTACACCTTC | CASSAAIGTGQYPNYGYTF
- | - | TRBJ1-2 | TRBV15 | TGTGCCACCAGCAGAGATATGGCGCAGGGGTACGTCTATGGCTACACCTTC | CATSRDMAQGYVYGYTF
- | - | TRBJ2-7 | TRBV7-2 | TGTGCCAGCAGGGCCGTGTCCTACGAGCAGTACTTC | CASRAVSYEQYF
- | TRBD1 | TRBJ2-7 | TRBV20-1 | TGCAGTGCTAGACCTGGACAGGCTTCCCGCGAGCAGTACTTC | CSARPGQASREQYF
many | - | TRBJ2-7 | TRBV20-1 | TGCAGTGCTAGGCCGCCCGCTAGCGCGGGAACCCTCTACGAGCAGTACTTC | CSARPPASAGTLYEQYF
many | - | TRBJ2-7 | TRBV5-1 | TGCGCCAGCAGCTCGGTCCCGACAGGCCTACGGGTTGGGGAGCAGTACTTC | CASSSVPTGLRVGEQYF
- | - | TRBJ2-7 | TRBV20-1 | TGCAGTGCGGAGAGGACCTTTGGGGCCTACGAGCAGTACTTC | CSAERTFGAYEQYF
few | - | TRBJ1-4 | TRBV2 | TGTGCCAGCAATGCTAATGAAAAACTGTTTTTT | CASNANEKLFF
- | - | TRBJ2-5 | TRBV25-1 | TGTGCCAGCAGTGACGAGACGTCCTCGGAGACCCAGTACTTC | CASSDETSSETQYF
- | - | TRBJ2-7 | TRBV7-9 | TGTGCCAGCAGAGGTTCGGGAGACTACGAGCAGTACTTC | CASRGSGDYEQYF
- | TRBD2 | TRBJ2-7 | TRBV20-1 | TGCAGTGCTCCCGTCGGGACTAGCGGCTACGAGCAGTACTTC | CSAPVGTSGYEQYF
once | - | TRBJ1-2 | TRBV2 | TGTGCCAGCAGTGCCTTAACTAACTCCTATGGCTACACCTTC | CASSALTNSYGYTF
- | - | TRBJ2-5 | TRBV10-1 | TGCGCCAGCAGTGAGGCAGCGTTTGGCCAAGAGACCCAGTACTTC | CASSEAAFGQETQYF
- | TRBD1 | TRBJ2-3 | TRBV5-1 | TGCGCCAGCAGCTTGGCAGTAGACAGGGGGACCACAGATACGCAGTATTTT | CASSLAVDRGTTDTQYF
many | - | TRBJ2-1 | TRBV5-1 | TGCGCCAGCAGCTTGGAATACTCCTACAATGAGCAGTTCTTC | CASSLEYSYNEQFF
- | - | TRBJ2-7 | TRBV7-9 | TGTGCCAGCAACTTAGAAAGCGGCCCTAGACCCTACGAGCAGTACTTC | CASNLESGPRPYEQYF
few | TRBD1 | TRBJ1-5 | TRBV5-8 | TGTGCCAGCAGCATGGACAGGGATGGGTATCAGCCCCAGCATTTT | CASSMDRDGYQPQHF
- | - | TRBJ2-5 | TRBV10-3 | TGTGCCATCAGTGAGTCGAGGGGGGCCCAAGAGACCCAGTACTTC | CAISESRGAQETQYF
many | TRBD1 | TRBJ2-3 | TRBV2 | TGTGCCAGCAGTGGACAGGGCGGCCGCCATACGCAGTATTTT | CASSGQGGRHTQYF
- | - | TRBJ1-1 | TRBV4-1 | TGCGCCAGCAGCCTCGGGATTGAAGCTTTCTTT | CASSLGIEAFF
- | - | TRBJ1-1 | TRBV6-2/TRBV6-3 | TGTGCCAGCAGTTACCCCCAGGGGCGGGAGAACACTGAAGCTTTCTTT | CASSYPQGRENTEAFF
many | TRBD1 | TRBJ1-6 | TRBV11-1 | TGTGCCAGCAGCTTGGGACAGTATAATTCACCCCTCCACTTT | CASSLGQYNSPLHF
many | TRBD1 | TRBJ2-3 | TRBV27 | TGTGCCAGCAGTTTAAGGGGGCCTGGAGATACGCAGTATTTT | CASSLRGPGDTQYF
- | - | TRBJ1-4 | TRBV4-2 | TGTGCCAGCAGCCAAGCATACTTCACAGAGGGGTCTAATGAAAAACTGTTTTTT | CASSQAYFTEGSNEKLFF
- | - | TRBJ1-5 | TRBV12-3/TRBV12-4 | TGTGCCAGCAGCCCCTCGGGAGCGGCTAGCAATCAGCCCCAGCATTTT | CASSPSGAASNQPQHF
many | TRBD2 | TRBJ2-7 | TRBV7-9 | TGTGCCAGCAGTTCTCCTCTCCTCGTAGGGCCTAGCGGGGAGAGCGAGCAGTACTTC | CASSSPLLVGPSGESEQYF
- | - | TRBJ2-5 | TRBV14 | TGTGCCAGCAGCCAAGATCCAGTCCGGTGGAATGAGCAGTACTTC | CASSQDPVRWNEQYF
- | TRBD2 | TRBJ2-1 | TRBV7-2 | TGTGCCAGCAGCTTAGCAGGGCTAGCGGGCGGGGATGAGCAGTTCTTC | CASSLAGLAGGDEQFF
many | - | TRBJ2-1 | TRBV7-3 | TGTGCCAGCTTCTTTTACAGGGACTATCTCCAATTTGTCAATGAGCAGTTCTTC | CASFFYRDYLQFVNEQFF
many | - | TRBJ2-3 | TRBV9 | TGTGCCAGCAGCTGGATGGGCACAGATACGCAGTATTTT | CASSWMGTDTQYF
- | - | TRBJ1-5 | TRBV29-1 | TGCAGCGTTGGAGAGGGGAGTGGCCAGCCCCAGCATTTT | CSVGEGSGQPQHF
few | - | TRBJ2-1 | TRBV2 | TGTGCCAGCAAGCTACAGGGACACTCCTACAATGAGCAGTTCTTC | CASKLQGHSYNEQFF
- | TRBD2 | TRBJ2-1 | TRBV28 | TGTGCCACCTGTAGCGGGAGGGGGGCCAATAAGCAGTTCTTC | CATCSGRGANKQFF
many | - | TRBJ2-3 | TRBV28 | TGTGCCACCGGGACCTTTGGTACGCAGTATTTT | CATGTFGTQYF
- | - | TRBJ1-2 | TRBV25-1 | TGTGCCAGCAGGACGACAGATTACTATGGCTACACCTTC | CASRTTDYYGYTF
- | TRBD2 | TRBJ2-1 | TRBV29-1 | TGCAGCGTTGGGGGACTAGCCCTCAATGAGCAGTTCTTC | CSVGGLALNEQFF
once | - | TRBJ1-2 | TRBV27 | TGTGCCAGCATGGGTTTACGACAGATCGGCTACACCTTC | CASMGLRQIGYTF
many | TRBD1 | TRBJ2-3 | TRBV20-1 | TGCAGTGCCCCCCGCGGTAGGGACAGGGGTACAGATACGCAGTATTTT | CSAPRGRDRGTDTQYF